This T cell receptor beta chain originates from a study of Tregs in tolerant kidney transplant recipients (dated by TCRdb to the late 2010s). General notes on the study: Related donors were used in the transplants with nonmyeloablative bone marrow transplantation, and mixed chimerism was transient in the human trials. Before combined kidney and bone marrow transplantation, this study identified donor-specific regulatory T cells using TCRbeta sequencing and then followed those same cells after transplant. General findings and caveats noted by the study authors: The most biologically relevant and donor-specific TCRbeta repertoire appeared to be identified by expanding Tregs with activated donor B cells. The study was limited by small patient numbers, and the findings need validation in larger populations and under other immunosuppression protocols. PCR primers changed over time for some patients, so nucleotide-level comparison across those patients' samples was not possible. Donor-specific Treg expansion was found to exceed global Treg expansion in tolerant patients, suggesting antigen-driven rather than nonspecific expansion. Biological reproducibility was not examined directly, but technical replication error appeared to be minimal.

CDR1 and CDR2 were assigned from the germline V gene (reference sequence) as SEHNR and FQNEAQ. From cysteine to phenylalanine, the CDR3 is 14 amino acids long. Part of the CDR3 DNA is given, 33 bases translated from base 1. Trimming costs V 2 bases and J 2 bases, and their ends lie 8 bases apart. For TCRbeta CDR3 sequencing, genomic DNA was extracted from sorted cells using the QIAGEN DNeasy Blood and Tissue Kit. Through immunoSEQ, high-throughput TCRbeta CDR3 sequencing was done commercially, including PCR amplification with internal controls and bias correction. The source study handled its data this way. Unique productive TCRbeta sequences were defined by CDR3 nucleotide sequence where primers matched, otherwise by CDR3 amino acid sequence with Vbeta and Jbeta genes. As a correction for sorting error, sequences shared between sorted populations at a frequency ratio of 2:1 or less were discarded, and the remaining shared sequences were assigned to the higher population. A sequence counted as donor-reactive if, in CFSE-low cells, the sequence had a frequency of at least 0.01% and was expanded at least 5-fold compared with unstimulated cells. Jensen-Shannon divergence, calculated on the top 100 TCRbeta sequences ranked by frequency, was used to quantify repertoire divergence. For samples with multiple sequencing runs, sorting error was corrected in each run separately before the runs were combined. Imported from immuneACCESS, the table was reduced by TCRdb to in-frame sequences with V and J called. These copies leave out some clones; in studies compared against another copy, an unresolved V gene accounts for under half, and the cause of the remainder is not known. V, J and clone size derive from that table, while D and trimming were established from the DNA sequence. The table kept for this sample lists tens of thousands of clones. The ten most abundant clones make up about 0.83% of the sample.

Of note for this clone: Its cognate antigen has yet to be identified. The CDR3 goes on 3 residues after the read ends, and that part is filled in from the germline J gene.

This sample's time point label indicates: blood sample drawn before combined kidney and bone marrow transplant. Thawed PBMCs were FACS-sorted into unstimulated Tregs (CD4+CD25+CD127-), CD4+ non-Tregs (CD4+CD25-), CD4 cells and CD8 cells. The patients were 4 recipients of combined kidney and bone marrow transplants from the ITN036ST trial, and samples were available only for these trial subjects. Healthy control blood was processed by Ficoll density gradient to PBMCs and cryopreserved; patient PBMCs were collected before and after transplant. In this chain, TRBV7-9 is recombined with TRBJ2-3; too little of a D gene remains to name it. Sequencing used CD4+ T cells from blood, obtained before the transplant. This receptor was taken from a human donor who received a combined kidney and bone marrow transplant. The CDR3 corresponds to CASSLIQNTDTQYF. The sequenced CDR3 bases are TGTGCCAGCAGCTTAATCCAGAACACAGATACG.